The T cell receptor beta chain under discussion was sequenced for a study of CXCR3-negative and CXCR3-positive naive CD8 T cells. Whole-study results and caveats: Diversity proved comparably high across both naive subsets and much lower in memory CD8+ cells. The naive subsets expressed comparable surface CD5, and the authors inferred TCR strength from TRB CDR3 properties. Naive cells, whether CXCR3-negative or CXCR3-positive, had similar TRBV-TRBJ usage, while memory cells differed.

Through 5' RACE with UMI labels, the TRB cDNA libraries were prepared. Each CDR3 protein gets one entry in TCRdb, which reprocessed the 5' RACE reads and gives no DNA. The sample table sets out 6,000 to 8,500 distinct CDR3 sequences. This clonotype registers medium-sized by frequency. Its antigen is still unknown. At around 300,000 cells each, triplicate sorts were carried out for each CD8+ T cell subset. This sequence originates from a human donor in good health. Some clones in this sample may be carry-over from other donors' samples. What was sequenced was naive CXCR3- CD8+ T cells from blood. Specified subset: CD45RO-CCR7+CD27+CD95- naive CD8+ T cells lacking CXCR3 (TNR3-).

CDR3 amino acids: CASSQSPGTVFSGNTIYF. The chain joins TRBV3-1 to TRBJ1-3; there is no DNA to check the TCRdb D call of TRBD1. The V gene's germline CDR1 is LGHDT and CDR2 YNNKEL (reference sequence). The length of the CDR3 is 18 residues.